This T cell receptor beta chain was obtained from a study of T cell responses to AZD1222 COVID-19 vaccine. About the study: Investigators merged groups given second doses at roughly 4 or roughly 12 weeks.

Findings and caveats of the study: Epitopes outside B.1.351 and B.1.1.7 mutated regions reportedly drew nearly half of spike TCRs.

As to this clone: Its antigen is currently unknown. Other DNA sequences in the sample encode the same CDR3.

TCRdb's table, derived via immunoSEQ multiplex PCR, lists solely in-frame clones and lacks some. The sample yields about 140,000 clones, about nine tenths seen once. The CDR3 extends over 15 amino acids. After removal of 4 bases from V and 4 bases from J, the junction contained 6 bases not matched to a gene. Germline V gene data show CDR1 as LGHDT and CDR2 as YNNKEL (reference sequence). The source was peripheral blood, collected on day 0 of AZD1222 vaccination. The genes are TRBV3-1 (or the pseudogene TRBV3-2) and TRBJ2-1, with TRBD1 matching over 8 bases. The receptor's source is an adult in good health. In DNA, the CDR3 is TGTGCCAGCAGCCCCCAGGGGGCGAGGTACAATGAGCAGTTCTTC. Translating gives CASSPQGARYNEQFF.